This passage covers 17 T cell receptor beta chains from one sample sequenced in a study of radiation and T cells in renal cell carcinoma. Time point denoted: blood 4 weeks post-SBRT, at nephrectomy. Treatment given: 15 Gy SBRT to primary tumor, nephrectomy 4 weeks later. The protocol was immunoSEQ multiplex PCR, while the TCRdb copy is restricted to in-frame clones and leaves out a portion. The sample has about 62,000 clones; approximately 80% are singletons. The sequencing here drew on blood, taken from a patient whose treatment included radiotherapy and nephrectomy. The receptor set was obtained from a man between 60 and 70 years old with renal cell carcinoma.

The rearrangement links TRBV5-4 to TRBJ2-3; 9 bases match TRBD2. V lost 0 bases, J lost 2 bases, and 7 bases stayed unmatched. The CDR3 totals 17 residues. Germline lookup yields CDR1 SGHNT and CDR2 YYREEE (reference sequence). CDR3 loop: CASSLARLAGHTDTQYF. The CDR3, as DNA: TGTGCCAGCAGCTTGGCCAGGCTAGCGGGGCACACAGATACGCAGTATTTT.

This chain uses TRBV5-1 with TRBJ2-1; 13 positions match TRBD2. Germline V gene data show CDR1 as SGHRS and CDR2 as YFSETQ. The CDR3 runs 17 residues. The V segment lost 3 bases and the J segment 9 bases; nucleotides outside the gene matches: 12. For the CDR3, the DNA is TGCGCCAGCAGCTCGGGACTAGCGGGATCCTCAGAGGGTGAGCAGTTCTTC. The encoded protein is CASSSGLAGSSEGEQFF.

The chain couples TRBV4-1 to TRBJ2-1, with TRBD2 matching 8 bases. From germline, CDR1 is MGHRA and CDR2 YSYEKL. Trimming at V came to 0 bases and at J to 2 bases, leaving 9 bases not matched to a gene. This CDR3 region has 18 residues. The CDR3 nucleotides read TGCGCCAGCAGCCAAGATAGCGGGGAGCTAGTCCCCTACAATGAGCAGTTCTTC. Translated: CASSQDSGELVPYNEQFF.

The chain links TRBV5-1 to TRBJ2-2; D unresolved. The CDR3 extends over 16 amino acids. Trimming left V 0 bases short and J 0 bases short, with 9 bases between. Germline CDR1 SGHRS, CDR2 YFSETQ. CDR3: CASSLDGRANTGELFF. CDR3 bases: TGCGCCAGCAGCTTGGATGGTAGGGCGAACACCGGGGAGCTGTTTTTT.

This chain connects TRBV20-1 to TRBJ1-1, with 7 bases lining up with TRBD1. The J segment lost 8 bases and the V segment lost 6 bases, leaving 6 bases of the junction unmatched. This CDR3 spans 11 amino acids. Germline V CDR1 and CDR2: DFQATT, SNEGSKA (reference sequence). CDR3 protein: CSANRGEEAFF. CDR3 DNA sequence: TGCAGTGCCAACAGGGGAGAGGAAGCTTTCTTT.

This clone was observed a single time. The gene calls are TRBV18 and TRBJ1-2; weak D call: TRBD1 (5 bases). The germline CDR1 and CDR2 sequences are KGHSH and LQKENI. There are 15 residues in the CDR3. Deletions cut 4 bases from V and 8 bases from J, with 20 bases between. The CDR3 loop reads CASSRGGTDPRGYTF. In nucleotides, the CDR3 is TGTGCCAGCTCACGCGGGGGTACAGATCCCCGGGGCTACACCTTC.

V usage is TRBV7-2 and J usage is TRBJ2-5; 8 nucleotides line up with TRBD1. There are 15 residues in the CDR3. Germline lookup yields CDR1 SGHTA and CDR2 FQGNSA. The V gene end was trimmed by 5 bases and the J gene end by 1 base; junction bases not matched to a gene: 6. As DNA, the CDR3 is TGTGCCAGCAGCCTTGGGACAGGTTTCCAAGAGACCCAGTACTTC. Protein product: CASSLGTGFQETQYF.

The chain has TRBV5-1 and TRBJ2-3; 8 bases are a match to TRBD1. V shed 4 bases and J 4 bases; nucleotides not matched to a gene: 5. Germline V gives CDR1 SGHRS, CDR2 YFSETQ. The CDR3 extends over 14 amino acids. This CDR3 is CASSPQGAADTQYF. In DNA form, the CDR3 reads TGCGCCAGCAGCCCCCAGGGGGCGGCAGATACGCAGTATTTT.

The rearrangement links TRBV7-2 to TRBJ2-1; D not resolved. The CDR3 extends over 11 amino acids. Germline CDR1 SGHTA, CDR2 FQGNSA. The germline V and J ends were trimmed by 5 bases and 9 bases, with 8 bases remaining between them. DNA of the CDR3: TGTGCCAGCAGCCCCTTGGGTGAGCAGTTCTTC. It yields the protein CASSPLGEQFF.

This CDR3 is CASSRWGGSSPYSNEQFF. CDR3 DNA sequence: TGCGCCAGCAGCCGTTGGGGGGGGTCTTCCCCCTATTCCAATGAGCAGTTCTTC. This chain uses TRBV5-1 with TRBJ2-1; 7 bases agree with TRBD2. Losses at the gene ends were 4 bases for V and 6 bases for J; bases not matched to a gene: 19. This CDR3 contains 18 residues. In germline, CDR1 is SGHRS, CDR2 YFSETQ.

Details on this clone: A read error may produce the germline difference seen at one junction end. The chain is built from TRBV11-2 and TRBJ2-3; 10 nucleotides align to TRBD2. Germline V gene lookup returns CDR1 SGHAT and CDR2 FQNNGV. The CDR3 has 14 residues. CDR3 sequence (DNA): TGTGCCAGCACCCCCCGGCCTAGCGGGAGCCCTAATCATTTT. Its protein is CASTPRPSGSPNHF.

This rearrangement joins TRBV7-2 to TRBJ2-3; possibly TRBD1 or TRBD2 for D (6 bases each). The V end lost 5 bases, the J end lost 2 bases, and 14 bases lay between the germline ends. There are 15 residues in the CDR3. The V gene's germline CDR1 is SGHTA and CDR2 FQGNSA. CDR3 sequence reads: CASSPGGGPTDTQYF. In nucleotides, the CDR3 is TGTGCCAGCAGCCCAGGAGGGGGGCCCACAGATACGCAGTATTTT.

The chain combines TRBV10-3 with TRBJ1-2; 7 nucleotides match TRBD1. There are 16 residues in the CDR3. Germline V lookup: CDR1 ENHRY, CDR2 SYGVKD. V lost 5 bases, J lost 8 bases, and 17 bases stayed unmatched. The CDR3 DNA is TGTGCCATCAGTCCCGGGAGACAGGGCTTCCAAGGGGGCTACACCTTC. Its translation: CAISPGRQGFQGGYTF.

J is TRBJ2-7 and V is TRBV27; 8 bases match TRBD1. CDR3 length equals 14 residues. The V segment lost 5 bases and the J segment 2 bases; nucleotides outside the gene matches: 5. The germline V gene has CDR1 MNHEY and CDR2 SMNVEV (reference sequence). The CDR3, as DNA: TGTGCCAGCAGTGAGTCGACAGGGGCCTACGAGCAGTACGTC. Translated: CASSESTGAYEQYV.

The chain couples TRBV18 to TRBJ2-7; 12 nucleotides align to TRBD1. With V trimmed by 6 bases and J by 7 bases, 13 bases remained unmatched. The CDR3 runs to 16 residues. CDR1 KGHSH and CDR2 LQKENI come from the germline V gene. The CDR3, as DNA: TGTGCCAGCTCCTATCTCCCGGGACAGGGGGCAAGGGAGCAGTACTTC. It translates to CASSYLPGQGAREQYF. Based on the CDR3 plus reference TRBV18 and TRBJ2-7, the full variable domain is NAGVMQNPRHLVRRRGQEARLRCSPMKGHSHVYWYRQLPEEGLKFMVYLQKENIIDESGMPKERFSAEFPKEGPSILRIQQVVRGDSAAYFCASSYLPGQGAREQYFGPGTRLTVT.

V and J are TRBV11-2 and TRBJ1-1; D not certain. Trimming removed 3 bases at V and 5 bases at J, with 16 bases between. This CDR3 contains 15 residues. Germline V gene sequence: CDR1 SGHAT, CDR2 FQNNGV. The CDR3 DNA follows: TGTGCCAGCAGCTTCACTCCTGAGGGCCAGACTGAAGCTTTCTTT. Translating it yields CASSFTPEGQTEAFF.

This clone came up a few times. The chain joins TRBV30 to TRBJ1-1; 7 bases fit TRBD1. J lost 5 bases, V lost 2 bases, and 8 bases had no gene match. Germline V lookup: CDR1 GTSNPN, CDR2 SVGIG (reference sequence). The CDR3 loop spans 14 amino acids. The CDR3 reads CAWSLPGGWTEAFF. The CDR3, as DNA: TGTGCCTGGAGTCTCCCAGGGGGGTGGACTGAAGCTTTCTTT.